The next 32 T cell receptor beta chains were all read from a single sample in a study of human T cells and chemical hapten exposure. Time point: patch test 1, 2 weeks after DPC sensitization. Treatment of the sample: therapeutic diphenylcyclopropenone sensitization with weekly scalp DPC. In TCRdb, the RACE reads were re-called with MiXCR into one record per CDR3 protein. There are 85,000 or so distinct CDR3 sequences in the sample; around 10% occur only once, and 3.5% to 4.5% lies in the top ten. The sequencing used whole blood, collected in connection with sensitization to the hapten diphenylcyclopropenone (DPC). The source of these receptors is a woman in her fifties or sixties with alopecia areata. Some clones in this sample may be carry-over from other donors' samples.

Details on this clonotype: Germline is not matched at one junction end, which may reflect a read error. The chain links TRBV27 to TRBJ2-5, with 8 bases fitting TRBD1. Germline CDR1 MNHEY, CDR2 SMNVEV (reference sequence). There are 15 residues in the CDR3. The CDR3 region is CVSKFMAGGAETQYF. The CDR3 bases are TGTGTCAGCAAATTTATGGCAGGGGGCGCCGAGACCCAGTACTTC.

This clonotype occurred many times. CDR3 nucleotides: TGTGCCAGCAGCTTATTTACTCAGGGCGCAGATACGCAGTATTTT. This codes for CASSLFTQGADTQYF. The genes are TRBV11-2 and TRBJ2-3, with a weak D call TRBD1 (5 bases). The V and J ends lost 2 bases and 4 bases respectively, with 13 bases between them. The CDR3 runs to 15 residues. In germline, CDR1 is SGHAT, CDR2 FQNNGV.

This clonotype showed up many times. V usage is TRBV6-6 and J usage is TRBJ2-2, with D uncertain. Trimming stripped 8 bases from V and 0 bases from J, with 10 bases between. This CDR3 is built from 14 residues. CDR1 and CDR2 (germline): MNHNY, SVGAGI (reference sequence). Here the CDR3 reads CASSPRSNTGELFF. The CDR3 nucleotides are TGTGCCAGCTCCCCCAGGTCGAACACCGGGGAGCTGTTTTTT.

The rearrangement uses TRBV7-2 and TRBJ1-2; 9 bases agree with TRBD1. The CDR3 is 15 residues long. V shed 0 bases, J shed 8 bases, and the junction held 7 bases outside the gene matches. Germline V gene sequence: CDR1 SGHTA, CDR2 FQGNSA. This CDR3 is CASSLAQQGALGYTF. CDR3 DNA: TGTGCCAGCAGCTTAGCCCAACAGGGGGCCTTAGGCTACACCTTC.

This clonotype occurred many times. The chain links TRBV20-1 to TRBJ2-7, with D perhaps matching TRBD2 (6 bases). The CDR3 sequence is 17 residues long. V gave up 6 bases and J gave up 2 bases, with 26 bases separating them. CDR1 and CDR2 (germline): DFQATT, SNEGSKA (reference sequence). This CDR3 is CSATRLGGKRTTYEQYF. DNA for the CDR3: TGCAGTGCAACGAGACTGGGCGGAAAGCGGACTACCTACGAGCAGTACTTC.

This rearrangement joins TRBV18 to TRBJ1-1; D unclear. Germline CDR1 is KGHSH and CDR2 is LQKENI. This CDR3 has 14 amino acids. The V and J ends lost 0 bases and 2 bases respectively, with 7 bases between them. This CDR3 is CASSPPSVNTEAFF. CDR3 coding DNA: TGTGCCAGCTCACCACCGTCCGTAAACACTGAAGCTTTCTTT.

The genes are TRBV7-9 and TRBJ2-3, with 10 bases lining up with TRBD2. Trimming removed 2 bases from V and 3 bases from J; junction bases left unmatched: 5. This CDR3 spans 16 amino acids. Germline V CDR1 and CDR2: SEHNR, FQNEAQ (reference sequence). Here the CDR3 reads CASSLITSGKTDTQYF. DNA of the CDR3: TGTGCCAGCAGCTTAATCACTAGCGGGAAAACAGATACGCAGTATTTT.

V gene TRBV7-6 combines with J gene TRBJ2-3; maybe TRBD1 (6 bases). Germline CDR1 and CDR2: SGHVS and FNYEAQ. V lost 5 bases to trimming and J lost 3 bases, with 21 bases between them. This CDR3 comprises 17 residues. CDR3 bases: TGTGCCAGCAGCCCTCTCGCCGGACAGCGCCCGACAGATACGCAGTATTTT. Its protein product is CASSPLAGQRPTDTQYF.

The V gene is TRBV6-5, the J gene TRBJ2-3; unclear D gene. V lost 6 bases and J lost 8, with 21 bases in between. The germline V gene has CDR1 MNHEY and CDR2 SVGAGI. The CDR3 loop spans 15 amino acids. The CDR3 DNA sequence: TGTGCCAGCAGCACCGACCGGCAACTGCGGTCTACGCAGTATTTT. It specifies CASSTDRQLRSTQYF.

A few counts support this clonotype. The chain is built from TRBV18 and TRBJ1-1; the D is unclear. Deletions cut 2 bases from V and 1 base from J, with 8 bases between. CDR1 and CDR2 from the germline V gene are KGHSH and LQKENI. This CDR3 has 14 residues. As DNA, the CDR3 is TGTGCCAGCTCACCATCCGAAAGGAACACTGAAGCTTTCTTT. Protein: CASSPSERNTEAFF.

In its sample, this clonotype was seen a few times. The rearrangement joins TRBV27 to TRBJ1-3, with 7 bases lining up with TRBD1. This CDR3 contains 13 residues. V shed 6 bases and J 5 bases; nucleotides not matched to a gene: 4. Germline values: CDR1 MNHEY, CDR2 SMNVEV (reference sequence). Written as DNA, the CDR3 is TGTGCCAGCAGACAGGGGCCGCGAAACACCATATATTTT. Translation: CASRQGPRNTIYF.

The chain is built from TRBV3-1 and TRBJ2-4; unclear D gene. The germline V gene has CDR1 LGHDT and CDR2 YNNKEL (reference sequence). The V end was cut by 1 base, the J end by 0 bases, with 19 bases between. The CDR3 contains 19 residues. The CDR3 spells CASSQVGWDNLLAKNIQYF. CDR3 bases: TGTGCCAGCAGCCAAGTGGGGTGGGATAACCTGTTAGCCAAAAACATTCAGTACTTC. Full variable domain (outside the CDR3, taken from reference TRBV3-1 and TRBJ2-4): DTAVSQTPKYLVTQMGNDKSIKCEQNLGHDTMYWYKQDSKKFLKIMFSYNNKELIINETVPNRFSPKSPDKAHLNLHINSLELGDSAVYFCASSQVGWDNLLAKNIQYFGAGTRLSVL.

In this sample, this clonotype turned up many times. The chain couples TRBV6-2 or TRBV6-3 to TRBJ2-1, with D tentatively TRBD2 (5 bases). The V and J ends lost 6 bases and 8 bases respectively, with 23 bases between them. The CDR3 contains 16 residues. Germline lookup yields CDR1 MNHEY and CDR2 SVGEGT. As DNA, the CDR3 is TGTGCCAGCAGCCCACGAGGCGGGCCGTCCTTAGATGAGCAGTTCTTC. Its translation is CASSPRGGPSLDEQFF.

The chain combines TRBV2 with TRBJ2-3; 9 nucleotides align to TRBD2. The V gene end was trimmed by 6 bases and the J gene end by 2 bases; junction bases not matched to a gene: 12. Germline V CDR1 and CDR2: SNHLY, FYNNEI. This CDR3 comprises 17 residues. CDR3 residues: CASSLQGSGGHTDTQYF. The CDR3 DNA reads TGTGCCAGCAGCCTCCAGGGTAGCGGGGGACACACAGATACGCAGTATTTT.

This clonotype was counted only a few times. The chain couples TRBV15 to TRBJ2-5; 9 positions match TRBD1. Germline CDR1 and CDR2: LNHNV and YYDKDF (reference sequence). V lost 0 bases and J lost 2; bases outside the gene matches: 10. The CDR3 totals 18 residues. The CDR3 reads CATSRDRFGQGPQETQYF. CDR3 nucleotides: TGTGCCACCAGCAGAGATCGGTTTGGACAGGGGCCACAAGAGACCCAGTACTTC.

The sample holds one count of this clonotype. This may arise from a read error, as a much more abundant clone is one base away. The chain uses TRBV5-1 and TRBJ2-2; maybe TRBD2 (5 bases). The germline V gene has CDR1 SGHRS and CDR2 YFSETQ. The CDR3 length is 13 residues. Here the CDR3 DNA reads TGCGCCAGCGGCTTGGAGGCAGCCGGGGAGCTGTTTTTT. Its translation: CASGLEAAGELFF. Using reference TRBV5-1 and TRBJ2-2 for the parts outside the CDR3, the full variable domain is KAGVTQTPRYLIKTRGQQVTLSCSPISGHRSVSWYQQTPGQGLQFLFEYFSETQRNKGNFPGRFSGRQFSNSRSEMNVSTLELGDSALYLCASGLEAAGELFFGEGSRLTVL.

Comment on this clonotype: A much larger clone lies a single base off, so this may be a read error. The V call is TRBV12-3 or TRBV12-4, the J call TRBJ2-3; TRBD2 is a possible D gene (5 bases). The CDR3 spans 13 residues. The CDR3 bases are TGTACCAGCACCGCCAGGAGGACAGATACGCAGTATTTT. It translates to CTSTARRTDTQYF.

This clonotype was detected only a few times. This chain links TRBV5-1 with TRBJ2-2; 9 bases match TRBD2. J gave up 5 bases and V 2 bases, and 7 bases lay outside the gene matches. CDR3 length equals 16 residues. Per the germline V gene, CDR1 is SGHRS and CDR2 is YFSETQ. In DNA, the CDR3 is TGCGCCAGCAGCTTATATAGCGGGAGTCGAACCGGGGAGCTGTTTTTT. Protein: CASSLYSGSRTGELFF.

This clonotype came up many times. The chain recombines TRBV7-6 with TRBJ2-7, with 8 nucleotides matching TRBD2. V gave up 5 bases and J gave up 0 bases; unmatched junction bases: 9. This CDR3 is 16 amino acids long. Per germline, CDR1 SGHVS and CDR2 FNYEAQ. CDR3 region: CASSGIAGLSSYEQYF. For the CDR3, the DNA is TGTGCCAGCAGCGGTATAGCGGGGTTGAGCTCCTACGAGCAGTACTTC.

This clonotype was picked up a small number of times. This chain connects TRBV9 to TRBJ1-5; D not resolved. In germline, CDR1 is SGDLS, CDR2 YYNGEE. Trimming pared 0 bases from V and 3 bases from J, leaving 4 bases between. This CDR3 is built from 13 residues. This chain's CDR3 is CASSVVLNQPQHF. CDR3 nucleotide sequence: TGTGCCAGCAGCGTAGTACTCAATCAGCCCCAGCATTTT.

The chain is built from TRBV6-2 or TRBV6-3 and TRBJ1-1; D not certain. CDR1 is MNHEY, CDR2 SVGEGT, per germline. This CDR3 comprises 15 residues. V lost 4 bases and J lost 3, with 15 bases in between. The CDR3 sequence: CASSSILSVDTEAFF. The DNA for the CDR3 is TGTGCCAGCAGTTCGATTCTCAGCGTGGACACTGAAGCTTTCTTT.

The chain carries TRBV18 and TRBJ2-2; D is possibly TRBD1 (5 bases). Germline CDR1 and CDR2: KGHSH and LQKENI. The CDR3 contains 16 residues. The V gene lost 0 bases and the J gene lost 0 bases, with 8 bases spanning the gap. DNA of the CDR3: TGTGCCAGCTCACCACCCGGCAGGGCGAACACCGGGGAGCTGTTTTTT. Translated: CASSPPGRANTGELFF.

This clonotype was recorded at least ten times. The J gene is TRBJ1-2, the V gene TRBV9; D not resolved. Germline CDR1 is SGDLS and CDR2 is YYNGEE. Trimming removed 3 bases at V and 4 bases at J, with 13 bases between. The CDR3 loop spans 14 amino acids. The CDR3 reads CASSGGKRLYGYTF. CDR3 sequence (DNA): TGTGCCAGCAGCGGCGGGAAACGCCTCTATGGCTACACCTTC.

This clonotype was counted at least ten times. This sequence joins TRBV4-2 and TRBJ1-1, with a possible D match to TRBD1 (5 bases). The CDR3 runs 13 residues. Trimming removed 1 base from V and 10 bases from J, with 13 bases in between. Germline-derived CDR1 and CDR2 are LGHNA and YNFKEQ. CDR3 sequence reads: CASSQGDGQRAFF. In nucleotides, the CDR3 is TGTGCCAGCAGCCAAGGGGACGGCCAGAGAGCTTTCTTT.

The chain joins TRBV5-1 to TRBJ1-1, with D possibly TRBD1 on 6 matching bases. CDR3 size: 15 residues. Germline V gives CDR1 SGHRS, CDR2 YFSETQ. The V end lost 2 bases, the J end lost 1 base, and 12 bases lay between the germline ends. The CDR3 DNA follows: TGCGCCAGCAGCTTATGGAGGGGACAGAACACTGAAGCTTTCTTT. It specifies CASSLWRGQNTEAFF.

The chain is built from TRBV5-1 and TRBJ2-3; a weak D match, TRBD2 (6 bases). This CDR3 contains 15 residues. Trimming stripped 4 bases from V and 0 bases from J, with 12 bases between. Germline loops: CDR1 SGHRS, CDR2 YFSETQ. The CDR3 sequence is CASSLWGTSTDTQYF. In nucleotides, the CDR3 is TGCGCCAGCAGCCTGTGGGGGACTAGCACAGATACGCAGTATTTT.

This clonotype was observed a few times. The V gene is TRBV7-9, the J gene TRBJ2-3, with D maybe TRBD1 (6 bases). Deletions cut 1 base from V and 5 bases from J, with 13 bases between. Germline CDR1 is SEHNR and CDR2 is FQNEAQ (reference sequence). This CDR3 region has 15 residues. The DNA for the CDR3 is TGTGCCAGCAGCTTAGGGACAGTCGAAGGAGATACGCAGTATTTT. It translates to CASSLGTVEGDTQYF. Using reference TRBV7-9 and TRBJ2-3 for the parts outside the CDR3, the full variable domain is DTGVSQNPRHKITKRGQNVTFRCDPISEHNRLYWYRQTLGQGPEFLTYFQNEAQLEKSRLLSDRFSAERPKGSFSTLEIQRTEQGDSAMYLCASSLGTVEGDTQYFGPGTRLTVL.

V gene TRBV3-1 combines with J gene TRBJ1-2, with D possibly matching TRBD1 (6 bases). CDR1 is LGHDT, CDR2 YNNKEL, per germline (reference sequence). This CDR3 is built from 14 residues. Trimming took off 0 bases at V and 3 bases at J, with 8 bases between the two ends. CDR3 amino acids: CASSQEDRYYGYTF. CDR3 in DNA: TGTGCCAGCAGCCAAGAGGACAGATACTATGGCTACACCTTC.

This clonotype was counted between two and nine times. The rearrangement links TRBV29-1 to TRBJ2-7, with D tentatively TRBD1 (5 bases). This CDR3 contains 12 residues. Germline V gene sequence: CDR1 SQVTM, CDR2 ANQGSEA. Trimming took 7 bases from V and 4 from J, leaving 14 bases between them. The CDR3 region is CSAQTKGYEQYF. CDR3 DNA sequence: TGCAGCGCCCAGACGAAGGGGTACGAGCAGTACTTC.

There are many counts of this clonotype. This chain uses TRBV27 with TRBJ2-5, with D unresolved. Germline lookup yields CDR1 MNHEY and CDR2 SMNVEV (reference sequence). This CDR3 region has 15 residues. Trimming cost V 3 bases and J 0 bases, with 11 bases left between them. The CDR3 sequence: CASSFNRVNQETQYF. The CDR3 DNA follows: TGTGCCAGCAGTTTCAACCGGGTAAACCAAGAGACCCAGTACTTC.

V is TRBV7-2 and J is TRBJ1-4; D unresolved. V lost 5 bases and J 8 bases, leaving 15 bases between the germline ends. Germline lookup yields CDR1 SGHTA and CDR2 FQGNSA. The CDR3 totals 14 residues. The DNA of the CDR3 is TGTGCCAGCAGCCTGGAACACGGTGCAGAAAAACTGTTTTTT. Protein: CASSLEHGAEKLFF.

V usage is TRBV7-8 and J usage is TRBJ2-2; D gene unclear. With 1 base removed from V and 3 bases from J, the gap between germline ends came to 12 bases. The CDR3 runs to 16 residues. From germline, CDR1 is SGHVS and CDR2 FQNEAQ. The chain's CDR3 is CASSLGSGPYTGELFF. The CDR3 nucleotides read TGTGCCAGCAGCTTAGGTTCGGGCCCCTACACCGGGGAGCTGTTTTTT.